This T cell receptor beta chain is drawn from a study of technical replicates of blood from several donors. The CDR3 is 17 amino acids. Trimming took 3 bases from V and 2 from J; bases not matched to a gene: 10. Germline loops: CDR1 SEHNR, CDR2 FQNEAQ (reference sequence). The data were produced by immunoSEQ multiplex PCR, yet TCRdb's version contains in-frame clones alone and is incomplete. The sample holds around 84,000 clones, just over 90% seen once. In its sample, this clone was seen once. J is TRBJ2-3 and V is TRBV7-9, with 8 bases identical to TRBD1. The specimen was T cells isolated from PBMCs. This clonotype was obtained from a human donor in good health. The CDR3 is CASSFDPTGAFTDTQYF. CDR3 coding DNA: TGTGCCAGCAGCTTCGACCCGACAGGGGCTTTCACAGATACGCAGTATTTT. Combining the CDR3 with reference TRBV7-9 and TRBJ2-3 gives the whole variable domain DTGVSQNPRHKITKRGQNVTFRCDPISEHNRLYWYRQTLGQGPEFLTYFQNEAQLEKSRLLSDRFSAERPKGSFSTLEIQRTEQGDSAMYLCASSFDPTGAFTDTQYFGPGTRLTVL.